The 3 T cell receptor beta chains presented below share a single source sample, sequenced in a study of blood T cell repertoires in COVID-19. Assay used: immunoSEQ multiplex PCR; TCRdb lists only in-frame clones, some missing. This table has 300,000 to 400,000 clones, 85% to 90% appearing once. The sequencing input was PBMCs or T cells enriched from blood (not recorded which). These receptors were obtained from a young woman who had recovered from COVID-19.

The chain has TRBV6-2 or TRBV6-3 and TRBJ1-1; D ambiguous. The germline V gene encodes CDR1 MNHEY and CDR2 SVGEGT. The V gene lost 2 bases and the J gene lost 3 bases, with 16 bases spanning the gap. The CDR3 totals 16 residues. The DNA for the CDR3 is TGTGCCAGCAGTTACAGAGGGTTTGGGGTCGACACTGAAGCTTTCTTT. This translates into CASSYRGFGVDTEAFF.

CDR3 DNA: TGTGCCAGCAGCCCCCCCCTTCTTAATGAGCAGTTCTTC. Translated, it gives CASSPPLLNEQFF. The chain uses TRBV9 and TRBJ2-1; D gene ambiguous. V dropped 4 bases and J dropped 7 bases, with 12 bases sitting between them. In germline, CDR1 is SGDLS, CDR2 YYNGEE. This CDR3 is 13 amino acids long.

The chain uses TRBV7-8 and TRBJ2-7, with TRBD2 matching over 9 bases. The CDR3 extends over 15 amino acids. CDR1 is SGHVS and CDR2 is FQNEAQ in the germline V gene. The V and J ends lost 2 bases and 3 bases, in that order; junction bases with no gene match: 5. The CDR3 reads CASSLLAGAYYEQYF. The DNA of the CDR3 is TGTGCCAGCAGCTTATTAGCGGGGGCTTACTACGAGCAGTACTTC.